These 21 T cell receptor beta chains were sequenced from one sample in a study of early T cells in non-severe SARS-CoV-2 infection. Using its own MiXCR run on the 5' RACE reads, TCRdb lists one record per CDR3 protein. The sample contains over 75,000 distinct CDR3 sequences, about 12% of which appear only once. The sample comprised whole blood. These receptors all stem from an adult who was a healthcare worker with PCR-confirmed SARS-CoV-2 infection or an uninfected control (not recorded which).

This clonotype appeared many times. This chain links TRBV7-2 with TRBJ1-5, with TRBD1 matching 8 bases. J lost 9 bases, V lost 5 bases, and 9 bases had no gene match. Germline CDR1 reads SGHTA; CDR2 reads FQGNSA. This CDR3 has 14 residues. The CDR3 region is CASSGGTGHLPQHF. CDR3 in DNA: TGTGCCAGCAGCGGTGGGACAGGCCATTTGCCCCAGCATTTT. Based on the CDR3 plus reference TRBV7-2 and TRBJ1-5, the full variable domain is GAGVSQSPSNKVTEKGKDVELRCDPISGHTALYWYRQSLGQGLEFLIYFQGNSAPDKSGLPSDRFSAERTGGSVSTLTIQRTQQEDSAVYLCASSGGTGHLPQHFGDGTRLSIL.

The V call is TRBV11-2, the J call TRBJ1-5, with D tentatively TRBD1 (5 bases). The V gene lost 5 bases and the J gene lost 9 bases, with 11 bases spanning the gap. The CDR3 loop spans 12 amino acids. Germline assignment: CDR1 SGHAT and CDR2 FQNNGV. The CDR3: CASSDSGSPQHF. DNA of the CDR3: TGTGCCAGCAGCGACTCAGGGTCGCCCCAGCATTTT.

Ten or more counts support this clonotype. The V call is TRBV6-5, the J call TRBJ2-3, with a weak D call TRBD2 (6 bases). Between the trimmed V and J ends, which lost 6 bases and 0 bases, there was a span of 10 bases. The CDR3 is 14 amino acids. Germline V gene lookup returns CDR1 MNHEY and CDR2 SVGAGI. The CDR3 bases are TGTGCCAGCAGCCGGGACTTTAGCACAGATACGCAGTATTTT. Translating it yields CASSRDFSTDTQYF.

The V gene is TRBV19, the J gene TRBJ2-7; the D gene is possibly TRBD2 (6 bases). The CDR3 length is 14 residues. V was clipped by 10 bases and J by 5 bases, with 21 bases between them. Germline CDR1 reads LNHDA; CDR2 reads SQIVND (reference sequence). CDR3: CATRAGLIANEQYF. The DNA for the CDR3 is TGTGCCACCCGGGCGGGACTGATTGCTAACGAGCAGTACTTC.

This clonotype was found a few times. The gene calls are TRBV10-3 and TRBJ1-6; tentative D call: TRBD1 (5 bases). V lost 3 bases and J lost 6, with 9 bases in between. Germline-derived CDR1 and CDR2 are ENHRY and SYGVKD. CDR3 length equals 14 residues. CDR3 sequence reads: CAISDGTSNSPLHF. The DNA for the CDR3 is TGTGCCATCAGTGATGGGACTAGTAATTCACCCCTCCACTTT.

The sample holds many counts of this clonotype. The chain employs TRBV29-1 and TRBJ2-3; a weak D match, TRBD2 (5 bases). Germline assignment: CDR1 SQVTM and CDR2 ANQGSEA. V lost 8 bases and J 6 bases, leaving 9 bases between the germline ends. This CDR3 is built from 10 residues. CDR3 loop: CSTPGDTQYF. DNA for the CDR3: TGCAGCACGCCGGGGGATACGCAGTATTTT.

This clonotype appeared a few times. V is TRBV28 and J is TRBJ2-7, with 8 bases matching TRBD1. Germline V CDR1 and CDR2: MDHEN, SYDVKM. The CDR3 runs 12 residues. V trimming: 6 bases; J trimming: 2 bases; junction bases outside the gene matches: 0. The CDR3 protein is CASRTGAYEQYF. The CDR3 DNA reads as TGTGCCAGCAGGACAGGGGCCTACGAGCAGTACTTC.

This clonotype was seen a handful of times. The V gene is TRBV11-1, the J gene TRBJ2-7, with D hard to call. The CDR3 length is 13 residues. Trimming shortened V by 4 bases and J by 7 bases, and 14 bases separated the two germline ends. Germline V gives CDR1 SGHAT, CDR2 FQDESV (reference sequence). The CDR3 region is CASSSNRLGEQYF. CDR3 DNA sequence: TGTGCCAGCAGCTCTAATCGACTGGGTGAGCAGTACTTC.

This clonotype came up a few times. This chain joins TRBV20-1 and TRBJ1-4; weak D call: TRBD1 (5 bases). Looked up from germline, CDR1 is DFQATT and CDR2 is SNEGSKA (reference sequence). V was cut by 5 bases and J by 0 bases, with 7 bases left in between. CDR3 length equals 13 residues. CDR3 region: CSALQATNEKLFF. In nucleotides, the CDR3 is TGCAGTGCTTTACAGGCAACTAATGAAAAACTGTTTTTT.

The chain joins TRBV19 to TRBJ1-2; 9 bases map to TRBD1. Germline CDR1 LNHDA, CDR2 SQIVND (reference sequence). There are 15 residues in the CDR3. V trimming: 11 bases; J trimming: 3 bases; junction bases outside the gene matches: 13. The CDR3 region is CAVRDRVAPDYGYTF. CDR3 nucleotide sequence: TGTGCCGTCCGGGACAGGGTTGCTCCGGACTATGGCTACACCTTC. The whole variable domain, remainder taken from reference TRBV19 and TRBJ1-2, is DGGITQSPKYLFRKEGQNVTLSCEQNLNHDAMYWYRQDPGQGLRLIYYSQIVNDFQKGDIAEGYSVSREKKESFPLTVTSAQKNPTAFYLCAVRDRVAPDYGYTFGSGTRLTVV.

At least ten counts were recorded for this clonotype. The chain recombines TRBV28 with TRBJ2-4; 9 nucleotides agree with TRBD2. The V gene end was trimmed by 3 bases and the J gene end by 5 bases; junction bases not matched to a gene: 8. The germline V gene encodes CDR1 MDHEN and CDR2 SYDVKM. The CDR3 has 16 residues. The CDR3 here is CASSLGASGGQNIQYF. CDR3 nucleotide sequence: TGTGCCAGCAGTTTGGGCGCCAGCGGGGGGCAAAACATTCAGTACTTC.

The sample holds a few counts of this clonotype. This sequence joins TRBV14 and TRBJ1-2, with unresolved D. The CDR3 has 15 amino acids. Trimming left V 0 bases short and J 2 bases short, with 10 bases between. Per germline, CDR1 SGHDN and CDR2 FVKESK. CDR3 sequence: CASSQDFQMNYGYTF. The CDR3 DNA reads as TGTGCCAGCAGCCAAGATTTCCAGATGAACTATGGCTACACCTTC.

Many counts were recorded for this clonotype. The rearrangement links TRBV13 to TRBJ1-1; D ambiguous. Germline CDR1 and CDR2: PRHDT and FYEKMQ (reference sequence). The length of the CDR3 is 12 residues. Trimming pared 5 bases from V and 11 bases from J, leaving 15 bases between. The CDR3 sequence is CASSPSDSGAFF. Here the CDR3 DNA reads TGTGCCAGCAGCCCCTCTGATAGTGGCGCTTTCTTT.

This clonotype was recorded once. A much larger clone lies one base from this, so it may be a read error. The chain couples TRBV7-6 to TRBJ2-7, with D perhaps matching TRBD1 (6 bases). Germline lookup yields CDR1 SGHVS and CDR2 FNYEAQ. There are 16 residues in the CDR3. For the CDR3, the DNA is TGTGCCAGGAGCTTAGTGTCAGGGGTCCGGACCTACGAGCAGTACTTC. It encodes CARSLVSGVRTYEQYF.

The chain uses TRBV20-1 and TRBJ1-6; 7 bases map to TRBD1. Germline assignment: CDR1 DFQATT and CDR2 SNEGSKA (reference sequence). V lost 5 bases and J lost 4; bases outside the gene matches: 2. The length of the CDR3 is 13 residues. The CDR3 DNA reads TGCAGTGCTGACAGGGTTTATAATTCACCCCTCCACTTT. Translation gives CSADRVYNSPLHF.

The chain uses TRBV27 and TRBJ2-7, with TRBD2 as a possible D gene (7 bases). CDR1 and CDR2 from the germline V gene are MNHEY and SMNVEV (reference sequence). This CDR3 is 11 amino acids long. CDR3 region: CDGGDTYEQYF. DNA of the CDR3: TGTGATGGGGGGGACACCTACGAGCAGTACTTC.

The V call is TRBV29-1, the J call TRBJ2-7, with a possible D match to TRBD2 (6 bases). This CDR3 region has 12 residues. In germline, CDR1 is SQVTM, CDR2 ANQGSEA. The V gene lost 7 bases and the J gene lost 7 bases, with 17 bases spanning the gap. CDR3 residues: CSARDPREEQYF. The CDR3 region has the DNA TGCAGCGCCCGGGACCCCCGGGAGGAGCAGTACTTC.

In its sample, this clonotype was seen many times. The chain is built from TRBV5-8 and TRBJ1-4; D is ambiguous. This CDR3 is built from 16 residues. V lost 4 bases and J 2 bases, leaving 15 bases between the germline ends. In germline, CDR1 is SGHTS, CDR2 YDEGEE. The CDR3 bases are TGTGCCAGCAGCCGCGCTAAAGGGATCACTAATGAAAAACTGTTTTTT. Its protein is CASSRAKGITNEKLFF.

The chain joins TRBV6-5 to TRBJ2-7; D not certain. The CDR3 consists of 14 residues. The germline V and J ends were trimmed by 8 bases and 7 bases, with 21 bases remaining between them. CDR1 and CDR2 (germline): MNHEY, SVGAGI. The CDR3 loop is CASAVGQFVKEQYF. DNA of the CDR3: TGTGCCAGCGCCGTTGGCCAGTTCGTCAAAGAGCAGTACTTC.

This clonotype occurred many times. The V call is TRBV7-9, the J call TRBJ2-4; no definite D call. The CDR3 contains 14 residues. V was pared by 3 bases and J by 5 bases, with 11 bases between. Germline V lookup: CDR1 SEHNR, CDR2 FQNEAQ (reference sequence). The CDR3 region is CASSLPIGQNIQYF. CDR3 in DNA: TGTGCCAGCAGCTTGCCTATAGGACAAAACATTCAGTACTTC.

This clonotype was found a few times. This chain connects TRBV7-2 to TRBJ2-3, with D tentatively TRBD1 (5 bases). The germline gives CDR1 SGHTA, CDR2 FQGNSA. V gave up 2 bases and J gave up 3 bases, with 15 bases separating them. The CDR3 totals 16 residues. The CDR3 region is CASSLRWTRPTDTQYF. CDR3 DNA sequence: TGTGCCAGCAGCTTACGGTGGACAAGGCCGACAGATACGCAGTATTTT.